These 10 T cell receptor beta chains were all obtained from the same sample, sequenced in a study of CD8+CD57+ T cells in acquired aplastic anemia. Flow cytometry had shown expanded CD8+CD57+ cells in the patients chosen for sequencing. The template for TCR beta VDJ and CDR3 sequence profiling was genomic DNA. TCRdb independently ran MiXCR on the reads; one entry per CDR3 protein. The sample has roughly 160,000 distinct CDR3 sequences; around half are singletons. The sample was sorted CD4+, CD8+, or CD8+CD57+ T cells (not recorded which) from PBMCs. These receptors were taken from a human donor with aplastic anemia.

This clonotype showed up many times. The V call is TRBV5-1, the J call TRBJ2-3, with D tentatively TRBD1 or TRBD2 (5 bases each). Germline assignment: CDR1 SGHRS and CDR2 YFSETQ. Trimming took off 7 bases at V and 0 bases at J, with 18 bases between the two ends. This CDR3 is 16 amino acids long. This chain's CDR3 is CASSPSGATSTDTQYF. The CDR3 DNA reads TGCGCCAGCTCCCCTTCCGGGGCAACTAGCACAGATACGCAGTATTTT. Filled out from reference TRBV5-1 and TRBJ2-3, the complete variable domain reads KAGVTQTPRYLIKTRGQQVTLSCSPISGHRSVSWYQQTPGQGLQFLFEYFSETQRNKGNFPGRFSGRQFSNSRSEMNVSTLELGDSALYLCASSPSGATSTDTQYFGPGTRLTVL.

The chain has TRBV20-1 and TRBJ1-1, with unresolved D. CDR3 size: 12 residues. Germline V gene sequence: CDR1 DFQATT, CDR2 SNEGSKA (reference sequence). With 0 bases removed from V and 8 bases from J, the gap between germline ends came to 10 bases. CDR3 nucleotide sequence: TGCAGTGCTAGAGATCCCCAGTTAGAAGCTTTCTTT. Translated: CSARDPQLEAFF.

The chain has TRBV20-1 and TRBJ2-1, with TRBD2 matching over 13 bases. This CDR3 comprises 17 residues. J gave up 9 bases and V 0 bases, and 11 bases lay outside the gene matches. Germline V gene sequence: CDR1 DFQATT, CDR2 SNEGSKA (reference sequence). The CDR3 nucleotides read TGCAGTGCTAGAGATGGGACTAGCGGGATCATTGCGGGTGAGCAGTTCTTC. Amino acid sequence: CSARDGTSGIIAGEQFF.

This clonotype has at least ten counts. The V gene is TRBV20-1, the J gene TRBJ2-2; weak D call: TRBD1 (5 bases). Between the trimmed V and J ends, which lost 7 bases and 6 bases, there was a span of 15 bases. In germline, CDR1 is DFQATT, CDR2 SNEGSKA (reference sequence). This CDR3 has 13 residues. The DNA for the CDR3 is TGCAGTGTGGCGCGGCAGGGTGCCGGGGAGCTGTTTTTT. It encodes CSVARQGAGELFF.

The chain joins TRBV7-8 to TRBJ2-5; 9 bases agree with TRBD1. With 6 bases clipped from V and 5 bases from J, the junction kept 10 bases outside the gene matches. This CDR3 comprises 15 residues. Germline V gene sequence: CDR1 SGHVS, CDR2 FQNEAQ. The chain's CDR3 is CASRSGAGTGETQYF. The CDR3 DNA sequence: TGTGCCAGCAGATCTGGAGCCGGGACAGGGGAGACCCAGTACTTC. Complete variable domain (other parts from reference TRBV7-8 and TRBJ2-5): GAGVSQSPRYKVAKRGQDVALRCDPISGHVSLFWYQQALGQGPEFLTYFQNEAQLDKSGLPSDRFFAERPEGSVSTLKIQRTQQEDSAVYLCASRSGAGTGETQYFGPGTRLLVL.

There are many counts of this clonotype. The V and J genes are TRBV5-1 and TRBJ2-5; D uncertain. The V and J ends lost 3 bases and 3 bases respectively, with 15 bases between them. CDR1 SGHRS and CDR2 YFSETQ come from the germline V gene. The CDR3 loop spans 15 amino acids. The CDR3 nucleotides are TGCGCCAGCAGCTCTGGAGCGATGAAGAAAGAGACCCAGTACTTC. Translated: CASSSGAMKKETQYF.

A few counts support this clonotype. The chain has TRBV10-2 and TRBJ2-7, with a tentative D call TRBD1 (6 bases). The CDR3 consists of 13 residues. CDR1 is WSHSY and CDR2 is SAAADI in the germline V gene. The V and J ends lost 11 bases and 0 bases respectively, with 14 bases between them. CDR3 sequence: CAVRDKHSYEQYF. CDR3 nucleotides: TGCGCCGTTCGGGACAAGCACTCCTACGAGCAGTACTTC.

The table lists this clonotype with many counts. The gene calls are TRBV6-1 and TRBJ1-2; D unclear. Trimming pared 6 bases from V and 4 bases from J, leaving 18 bases between. Germline CDR1 and CDR2: MNHNS and SASEGT. The CDR3 has 15 amino acids. CDR3 sequence reads: CASSVPVLTLYGYTF. The DNA of the CDR3 is TGTGCCAGCAGCGTACCAGTCCTCACTCTCTATGGCTACACCTTC.

In the case of this clonotype: The junction shows a germline mismatch at one end, possibly a read error. The chain couples TRBV6-1 to TRBJ2-7; D remains unclear. This CDR3 region has 14 residues. The germline gives CDR1 MNHNS, CDR2 SASEGT. The DNA of the CDR3 is TGTGCCAGCTATCCGGAACAGCTTACCTACGCGCAGTACTTC. This gives the protein CASYPEQLTYAQYF.

As for this clonotype: This may be a read error: a much more frequent sequence differs by one nucleotide. The DNA of the CDR3 is TGCAGCGTTGAAGACTCGGGCGAGCAGTACTTC. Amino acid sequence: CSVEDSGEQYF. The chain is built from TRBV29-1 and TRBJ2-7, with no clear D. The germline CDR1 and CDR2 sequences are SQVTM and ANQGSEA. The CDR3 runs to 11 residues. V lost 0 bases and J 6 bases, leaving 6 bases between the germline ends.